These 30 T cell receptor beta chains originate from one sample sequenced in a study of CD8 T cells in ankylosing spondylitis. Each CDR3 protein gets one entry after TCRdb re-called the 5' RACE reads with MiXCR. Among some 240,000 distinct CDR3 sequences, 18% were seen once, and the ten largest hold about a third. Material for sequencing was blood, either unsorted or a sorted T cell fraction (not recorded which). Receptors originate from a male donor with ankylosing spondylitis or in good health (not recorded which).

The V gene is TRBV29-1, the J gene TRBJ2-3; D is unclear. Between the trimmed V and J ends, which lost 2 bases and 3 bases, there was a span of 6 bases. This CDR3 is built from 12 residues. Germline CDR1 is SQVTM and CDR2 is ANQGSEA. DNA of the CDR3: TGCAGCGTTGAATTGGGGACAGATACGCAGTATTTT. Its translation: CSVELGTDTQYF.

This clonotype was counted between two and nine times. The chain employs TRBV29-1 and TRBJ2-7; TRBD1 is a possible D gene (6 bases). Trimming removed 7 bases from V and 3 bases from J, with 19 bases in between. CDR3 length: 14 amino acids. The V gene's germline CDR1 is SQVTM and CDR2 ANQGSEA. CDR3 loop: CSARGETGNYEQYF. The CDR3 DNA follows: TGCAGCGCCCGAGGGGAGACAGGAAACTACGAGCAGTACTTC.

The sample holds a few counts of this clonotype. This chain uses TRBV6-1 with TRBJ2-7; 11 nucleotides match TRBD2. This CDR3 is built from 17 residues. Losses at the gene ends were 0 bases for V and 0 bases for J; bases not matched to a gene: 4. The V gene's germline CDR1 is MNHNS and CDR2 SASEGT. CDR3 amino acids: CASSEATSGTISYEQYF. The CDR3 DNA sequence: TGTGCCAGCAGTGAAGCGACTAGCGGGACGATCTCCTACGAGCAGTACTTC.

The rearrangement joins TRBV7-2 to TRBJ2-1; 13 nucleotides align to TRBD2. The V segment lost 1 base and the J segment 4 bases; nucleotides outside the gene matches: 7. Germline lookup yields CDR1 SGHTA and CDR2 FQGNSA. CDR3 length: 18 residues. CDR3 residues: CASSLGPGLAGIYNEQFF. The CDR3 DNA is TGTGCCAGCAGCTTAGGGCCGGGACTAGCGGGGATTTACAATGAGCAGTTCTTC. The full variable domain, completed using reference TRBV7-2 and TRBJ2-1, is GAGVSQSPSNKVTEKGKDVELRCDPISGHTALYWYRQSLGQGLEFLIYFQGNSAPDKSGLPSDRFSAERTGGSVSTLTIQRTQQEDSAVYLCASSLGPGLAGIYNEQFFGPGTRLTVL.

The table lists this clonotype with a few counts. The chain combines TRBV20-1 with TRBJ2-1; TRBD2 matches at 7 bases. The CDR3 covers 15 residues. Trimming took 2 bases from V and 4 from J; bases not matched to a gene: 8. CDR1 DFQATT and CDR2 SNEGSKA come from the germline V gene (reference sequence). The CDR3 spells CSARPRGEVYNEQFF. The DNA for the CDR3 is TGCAGTGCTAGACCCCGGGGGGAGGTGTACAATGAGCAGTTCTTC.

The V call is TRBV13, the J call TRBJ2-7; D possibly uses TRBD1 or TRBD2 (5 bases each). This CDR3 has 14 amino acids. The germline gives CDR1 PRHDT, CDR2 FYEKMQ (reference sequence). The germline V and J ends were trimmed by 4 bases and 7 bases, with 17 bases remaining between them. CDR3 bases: TGTGCCAGCAGCTCCGGGACGGTTTTTGGTGAGCAGTACTTC. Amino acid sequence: CASSSGTVFGEQYF. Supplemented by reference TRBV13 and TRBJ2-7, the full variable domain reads AAGVIQSPRHLIKEKRETATLKCYPIPRHDTVYWYQQGPGQDPQFLISFYEKMQSDKGSIPDRFSAQQFSDYHSELNMSSLELGDSALYFCASSSGTVFGEQYFGPGTRLTVT.

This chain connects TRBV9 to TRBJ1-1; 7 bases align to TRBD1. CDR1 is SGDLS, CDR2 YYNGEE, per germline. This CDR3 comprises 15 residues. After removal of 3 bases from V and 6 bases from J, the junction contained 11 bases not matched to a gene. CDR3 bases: TGTGCCAGCAGCGGGATACAGGGGCCGGGGGCTGAAGCTTTCTTT. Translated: CASSGIQGPGAEAFF.

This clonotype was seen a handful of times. CDR3 coding DNA: TGTGCCTCCCAGCTCGAGGGGCTAGCGGGAACACTTGGCGGGGAGCTGTTTTTT. Protein: CASQLEGLAGTLGGELFF. The chain is built from TRBV11-2 and TRBJ2-2; 9 bases match TRBD2. The CDR3 contains 18 residues. V dropped 11 bases and J dropped 7; count of bases not matched to a gene: 23. Per germline, CDR1 SGHAT and CDR2 FQNNGV.

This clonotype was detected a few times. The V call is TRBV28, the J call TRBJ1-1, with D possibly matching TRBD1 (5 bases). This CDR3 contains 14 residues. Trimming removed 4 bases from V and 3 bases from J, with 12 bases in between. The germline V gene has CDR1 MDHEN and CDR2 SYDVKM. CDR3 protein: CASSYRVGDTEAFF. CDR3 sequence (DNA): TGTGCCAGCAGTTATCGGGTGGGGGACACTGAAGCTTTCTTT.

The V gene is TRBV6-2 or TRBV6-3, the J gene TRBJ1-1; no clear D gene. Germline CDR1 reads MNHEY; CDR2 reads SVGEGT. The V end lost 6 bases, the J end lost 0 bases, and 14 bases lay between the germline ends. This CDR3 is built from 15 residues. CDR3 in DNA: TGTGCCAGCAGCCGAAATGGGAAGGTGAACACTGAAGCTTTCTTT. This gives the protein CASSRNGKVNTEAFF.

This chain's CDR3 is CASSASGGLSYNEQFF. DNA of the CDR3: TGCGCCAGCAGCGCCTCGGGGGGCCTCTCCTACAATGAGCAGTTCTTC. The chain is built from TRBV5-1 and TRBJ2-1; D perhaps matches TRBD2 (7 bases). The germline V gene encodes CDR1 SGHRS and CDR2 YFSETQ. This CDR3 has 16 amino acids. V dropped 4 bases and J dropped 0 bases, with 14 bases sitting between them.

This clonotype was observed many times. The CDR3 here is CASSQERGQNYGYTF. The CDR3 DNA reads as TGTGCCAGCAGCCAAGAACGGGGACAGAACTATGGCTACACCTTC. The gene calls are TRBV4-2 and TRBJ1-2; TRBD1 agrees at 7 bases. Germline CDR1 LGHNA, CDR2 YNFKEQ. This CDR3 comprises 15 residues. V lost 0 bases and J lost 2; bases outside the gene matches: 3.

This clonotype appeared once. CDR3: CASSLRGNGEQFF. CDR3 DNA: TGTGCCAGCAGCCTCAGGGGGAACGGTGAGCAGTTCTTC. V and J are TRBV7-3 and TRBJ2-1; 7 bases map to TRBD1. The CDR3 loop spans 13 amino acids. In germline, CDR1 is SGHTA, CDR2 FQGTGA. The V segment lost 5 bases and the J segment 9 bases; nucleotides outside the gene matches: 7. The complete variable domain, with remaining parts taken from reference TRBV7-3 and TRBJ2-1, reads GAGVSQTPSNKVTEKGKYVELRCDPISGHTALYWYRQSLGQGPEFLIYFQGTGAADDSGLPNDRFFAVRPEGSVSTLKIQRTERGDSAVYLCASSLRGNGEQFFGPGTRLTVL.

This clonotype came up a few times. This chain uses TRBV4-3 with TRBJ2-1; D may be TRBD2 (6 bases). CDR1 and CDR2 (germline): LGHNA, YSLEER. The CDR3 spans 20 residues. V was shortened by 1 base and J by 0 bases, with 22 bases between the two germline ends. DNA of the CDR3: TGCGCCAGCAGCCAAGCGGGGATAAATTTAGCGGAAAACTCCTACAATGAGCAGTTCTTC. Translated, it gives CASSQAGINLAENSYNEQFF.

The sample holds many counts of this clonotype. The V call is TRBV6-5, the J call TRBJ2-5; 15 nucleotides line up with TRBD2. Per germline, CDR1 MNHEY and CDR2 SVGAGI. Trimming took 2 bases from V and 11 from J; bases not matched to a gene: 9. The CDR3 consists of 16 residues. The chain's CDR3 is CASSYGLAGGPGFQYF. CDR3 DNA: TGTGCCAGCAGTTACGGACTAGCGGGAGGGCCGGGTTTTCAGTACTTC.

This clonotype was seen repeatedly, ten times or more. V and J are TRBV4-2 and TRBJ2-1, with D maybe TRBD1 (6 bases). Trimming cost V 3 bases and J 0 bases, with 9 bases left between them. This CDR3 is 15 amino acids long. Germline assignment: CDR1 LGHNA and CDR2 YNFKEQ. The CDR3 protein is CASSHDRSSYNEQFF. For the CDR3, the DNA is TGTGCCAGCAGCCACGACAGGAGCTCCTACAATGAGCAGTTCTTC.

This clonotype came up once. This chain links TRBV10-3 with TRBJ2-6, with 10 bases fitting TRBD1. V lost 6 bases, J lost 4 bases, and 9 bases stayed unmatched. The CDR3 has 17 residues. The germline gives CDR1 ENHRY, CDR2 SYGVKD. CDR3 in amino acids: CAISPWTGGYGANVLTF. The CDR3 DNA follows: TGTGCCATCAGCCCCTGGACAGGGGGGTACGGGGCCAACGTCCTGACTTTC.

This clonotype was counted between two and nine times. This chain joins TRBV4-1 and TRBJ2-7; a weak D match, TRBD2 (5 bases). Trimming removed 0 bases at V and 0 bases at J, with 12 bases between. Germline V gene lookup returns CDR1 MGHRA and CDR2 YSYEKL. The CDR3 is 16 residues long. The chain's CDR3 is CASSQDEDLSSYEQYF. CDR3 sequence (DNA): TGCGCCAGCAGCCAAGATGAGGACTTGAGCTCCTACGAGCAGTACTTC.

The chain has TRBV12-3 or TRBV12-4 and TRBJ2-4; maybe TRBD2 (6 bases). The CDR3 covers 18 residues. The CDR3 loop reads CTLSLLLAKSRAKNIQYF. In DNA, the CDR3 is TGTACCCTCAGTTTACTACTAGCAAAATCCAGAGCCAAAAACATTCAGTACTTC.

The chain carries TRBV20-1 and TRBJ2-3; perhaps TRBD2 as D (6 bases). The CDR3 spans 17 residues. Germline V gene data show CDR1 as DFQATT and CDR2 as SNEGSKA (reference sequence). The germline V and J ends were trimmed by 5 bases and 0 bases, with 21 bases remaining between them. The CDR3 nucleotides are TGCAGTGCTCTGTTCCGGGACTTCGGACGTAGCACAGATACGCAGTATTTT. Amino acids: CSALFRDFGRSTDTQYF.

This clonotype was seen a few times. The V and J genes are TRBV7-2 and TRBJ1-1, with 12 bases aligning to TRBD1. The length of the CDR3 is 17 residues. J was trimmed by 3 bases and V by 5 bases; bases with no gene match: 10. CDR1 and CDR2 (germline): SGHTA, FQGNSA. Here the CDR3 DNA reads TGTGCCAGCAGCAACCGGGACAGGGGGCTAGTGGACACTGAAGCTTTCTTT. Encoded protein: CASSNRDRGLVDTEAFF.

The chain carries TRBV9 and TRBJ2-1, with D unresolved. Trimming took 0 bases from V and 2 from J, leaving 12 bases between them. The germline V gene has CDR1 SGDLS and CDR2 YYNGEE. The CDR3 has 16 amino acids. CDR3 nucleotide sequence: TGTGCCAGCAGCGTAGAAGGAGAAGTCGCCTACAATGAGCAGTTCTTC. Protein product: CASSVEGEVAYNEQFF.

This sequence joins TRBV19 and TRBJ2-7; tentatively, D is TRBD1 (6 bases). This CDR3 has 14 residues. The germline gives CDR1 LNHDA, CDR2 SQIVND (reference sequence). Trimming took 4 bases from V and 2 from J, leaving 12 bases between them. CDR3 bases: TGTGCCAGTAGTACATGGACAGTGCCCTACGAGCAGTACTTC. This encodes CASSTWTVPYEQYF.

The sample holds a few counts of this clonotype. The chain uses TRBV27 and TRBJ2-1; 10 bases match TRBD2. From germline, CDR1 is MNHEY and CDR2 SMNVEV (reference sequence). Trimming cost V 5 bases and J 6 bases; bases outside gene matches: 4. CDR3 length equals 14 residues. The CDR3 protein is CASSLAGAVNEQFF. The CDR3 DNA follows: TGTGCCAGCAGTCTAGCGGGAGCGGTCAATGAGCAGTTCTTC.

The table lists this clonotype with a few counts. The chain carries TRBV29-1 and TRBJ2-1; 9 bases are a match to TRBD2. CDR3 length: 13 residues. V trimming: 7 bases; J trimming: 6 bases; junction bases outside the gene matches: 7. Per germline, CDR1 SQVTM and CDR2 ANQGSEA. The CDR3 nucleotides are TGCAGCGGCTCGACTAGCGGACGCAATGAGCAGTTCTTC. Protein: CSGSTSGRNEQFF.

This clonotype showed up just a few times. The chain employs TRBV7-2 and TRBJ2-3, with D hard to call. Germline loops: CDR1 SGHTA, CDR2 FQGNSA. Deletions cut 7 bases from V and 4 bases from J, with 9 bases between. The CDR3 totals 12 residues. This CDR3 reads CASTSHADTQYF. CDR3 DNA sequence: TGTGCCAGCACCTCGCATGCAGATACGCAGTATTTT.

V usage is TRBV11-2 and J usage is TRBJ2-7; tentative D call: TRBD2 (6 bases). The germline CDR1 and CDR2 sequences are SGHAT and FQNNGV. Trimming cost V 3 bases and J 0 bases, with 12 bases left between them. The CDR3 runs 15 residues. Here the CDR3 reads CASSLGRESSYEQYF. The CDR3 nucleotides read TGTGCCAGCAGCTTGGGACGGGAGAGCTCCTACGAGCAGTACTTC.

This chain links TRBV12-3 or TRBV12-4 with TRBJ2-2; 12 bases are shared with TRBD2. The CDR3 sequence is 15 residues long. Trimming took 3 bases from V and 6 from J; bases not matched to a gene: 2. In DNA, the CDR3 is TGTGCCAGCAGTTTCCCTAGCGGGAGGGCCGGGGAGCTGTTTTTT. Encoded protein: CASSFPSGRAGELFF.

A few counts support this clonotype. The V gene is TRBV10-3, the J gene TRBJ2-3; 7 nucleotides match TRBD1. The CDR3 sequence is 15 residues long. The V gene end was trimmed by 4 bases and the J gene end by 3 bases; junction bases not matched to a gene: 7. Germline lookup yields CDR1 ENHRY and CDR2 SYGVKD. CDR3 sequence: CAISVPGTATDTQYF. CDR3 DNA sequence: TGTGCCATCAGTGTGCCCGGGACAGCAACAGATACGCAGTATTTT.

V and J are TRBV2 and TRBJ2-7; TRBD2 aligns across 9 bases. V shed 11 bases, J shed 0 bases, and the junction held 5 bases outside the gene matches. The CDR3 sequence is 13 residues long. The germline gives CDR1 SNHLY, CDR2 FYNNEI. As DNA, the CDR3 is TGTGCCGGAGATAGCGGGAGCTCCTACGAGCAGTACTTC. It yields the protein CAGDSGSSYEQYF.